Sequencing of this TCR beta chain was carried out in a study of T cell repertoires in cytomegalovirus infection. One entry per CDR3 protein results from TCRdb running MiXCR on the reads. The sample contains about 270,000 distinct CDR3 sequences, less than 25% of which appear only once. Regarding this clonotype: Its antigen remains unknown.

V gave up 2 bases and J gave up 0 bases, with 8 bases separating them. Germline V gives CDR1 MGHDK, CDR2 SYGVNS. This CDR3 has 15 amino acids. The TCR originated in a human donor in good health (CMV status not recorded). Some clones in this sample may be carry-over from other donors' samples. The gene calls are TRBV25-1 and TRBJ2-1, with D tentatively TRBD2 (6 bases). Sequencing used cultured PBMCs, obtained from culture after CMV antigen stimulation. The CDR3 DNA sequence: TGTGCCAGCAGTGAACTAGCGTTCTCCTACAATGAGCAGTTCTTC. Translating gives CASSELAFSYNEQFF.